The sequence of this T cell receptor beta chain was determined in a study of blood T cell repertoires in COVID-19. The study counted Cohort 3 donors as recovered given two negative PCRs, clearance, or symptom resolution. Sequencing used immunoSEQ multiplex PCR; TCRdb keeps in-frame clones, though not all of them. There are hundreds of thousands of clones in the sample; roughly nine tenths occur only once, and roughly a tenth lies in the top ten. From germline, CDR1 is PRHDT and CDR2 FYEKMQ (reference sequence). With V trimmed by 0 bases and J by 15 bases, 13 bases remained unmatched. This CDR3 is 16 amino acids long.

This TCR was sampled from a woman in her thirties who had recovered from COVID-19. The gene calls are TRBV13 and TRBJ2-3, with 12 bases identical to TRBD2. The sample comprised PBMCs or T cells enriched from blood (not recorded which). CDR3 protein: CASSLGTSGTSGFHYF. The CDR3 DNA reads TGTGCCAGCAGCTTAGGAACCTCCGGGACTAGCGGGTTCCACTATTTT.